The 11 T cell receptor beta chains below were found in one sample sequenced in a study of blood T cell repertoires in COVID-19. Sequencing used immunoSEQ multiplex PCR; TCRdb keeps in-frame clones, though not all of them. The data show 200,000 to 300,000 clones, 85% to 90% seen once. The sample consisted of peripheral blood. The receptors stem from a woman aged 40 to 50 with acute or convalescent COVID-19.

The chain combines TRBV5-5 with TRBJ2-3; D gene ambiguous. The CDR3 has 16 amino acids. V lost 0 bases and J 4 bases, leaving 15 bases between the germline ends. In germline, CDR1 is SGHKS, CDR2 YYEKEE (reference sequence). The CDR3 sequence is CASSLEFPRGSDTQYF. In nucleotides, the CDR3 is TGTGCCAGCAGCTTGGAGTTTCCTAGAGGTTCAGATACGCAGTATTTT.

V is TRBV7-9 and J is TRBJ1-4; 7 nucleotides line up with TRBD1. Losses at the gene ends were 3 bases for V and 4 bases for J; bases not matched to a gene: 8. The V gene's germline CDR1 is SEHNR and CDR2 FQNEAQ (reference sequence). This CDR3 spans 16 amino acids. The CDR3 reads CASSFPQGRDNEKLFF. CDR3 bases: TGTGCCAGCAGCTTCCCACAGGGGCGAGATAATGAAAAACTGTTTTTT.

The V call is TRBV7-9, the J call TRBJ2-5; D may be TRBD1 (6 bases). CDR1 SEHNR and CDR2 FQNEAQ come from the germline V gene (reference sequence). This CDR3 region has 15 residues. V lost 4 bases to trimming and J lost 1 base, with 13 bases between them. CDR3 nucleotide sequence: TGTGCCAGCAGCTACCTCGGACAGACCCAAGAGACCCAGTACTTC. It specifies CASSYLGQTQETQYF.

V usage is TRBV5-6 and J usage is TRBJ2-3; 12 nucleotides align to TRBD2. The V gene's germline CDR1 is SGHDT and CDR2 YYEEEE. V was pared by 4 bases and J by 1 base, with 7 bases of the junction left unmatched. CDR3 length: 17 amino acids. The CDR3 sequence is CASSKRRLAGGTDTQYF. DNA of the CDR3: TGTGCCAGCAGCAAGAGACGACTAGCGGGGGGCACAGATACGCAGTATTTT.

Written as DNA, the CDR3 is TGTGCCAGCACCCAGGGGCGCGGAGAGACCCAGTACTTC. This gives the protein CASTQGRGETQYF. This sequence joins TRBV25-1 and TRBJ2-5; maybe TRBD1 (6 bases). V gave up 7 bases and J gave up 4 bases, with 13 bases separating them. This CDR3 comprises 13 residues. The V gene's germline CDR1 is MGHDK and CDR2 SYGVNS. Looking up the rest from reference TRBV25-1 and TRBJ2-5 gives the full variable domain: EADIYQTPRYLVIGTGKKITLECSQTMGHDKMYWYQQDPGMELHLIHYSYGVNSTEKGDLSSESTVSRIRTEHFPLTLESARPSHTSQYLCASTQGRGETQYFGPGTRLLVL.

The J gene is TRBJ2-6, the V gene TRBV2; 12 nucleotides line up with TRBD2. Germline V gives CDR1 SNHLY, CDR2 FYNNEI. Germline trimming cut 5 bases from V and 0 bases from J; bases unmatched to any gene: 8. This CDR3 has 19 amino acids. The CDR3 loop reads CASSLLAGGVSSGANVLTF. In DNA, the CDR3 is TGTGCCAGCAGTTTACTAGCGGGGGGCGTTAGCTCTGGGGCCAACGTCCTGACTTTC.

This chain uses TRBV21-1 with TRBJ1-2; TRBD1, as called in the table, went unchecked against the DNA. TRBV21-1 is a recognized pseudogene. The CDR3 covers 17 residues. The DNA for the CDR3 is TGTGCCACCAACTCCGACAGGGGGCGACTATGGTACTATGGCTACACCTTC. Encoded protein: CATNSDRGRLWYYGYTF.

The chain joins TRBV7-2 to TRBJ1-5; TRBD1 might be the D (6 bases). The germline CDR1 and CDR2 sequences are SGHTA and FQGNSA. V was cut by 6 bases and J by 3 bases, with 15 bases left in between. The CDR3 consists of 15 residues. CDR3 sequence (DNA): TGTGCCAGCAGACAGACAGGACACATCAATCAGCCCCAGCATTTT. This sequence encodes CASRQTGHINQPQHF.

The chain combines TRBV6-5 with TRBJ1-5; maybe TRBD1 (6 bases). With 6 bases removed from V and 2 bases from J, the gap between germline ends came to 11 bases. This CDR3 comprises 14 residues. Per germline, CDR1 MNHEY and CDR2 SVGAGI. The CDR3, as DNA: TGTGCCAGCAGCCGAGGGGGAGGCAATCAGCCCCAGCATTTT. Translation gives CASSRGGGNQPQHF.

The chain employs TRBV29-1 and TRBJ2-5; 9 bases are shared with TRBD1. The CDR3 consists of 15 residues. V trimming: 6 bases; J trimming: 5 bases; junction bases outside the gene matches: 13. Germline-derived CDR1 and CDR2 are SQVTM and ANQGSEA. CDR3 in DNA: TGCAGCGTCGCGGGGGCCTCGACAGGGGGGGAGACCCAGTACTTC. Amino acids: CSVAGASTGGETQYF.

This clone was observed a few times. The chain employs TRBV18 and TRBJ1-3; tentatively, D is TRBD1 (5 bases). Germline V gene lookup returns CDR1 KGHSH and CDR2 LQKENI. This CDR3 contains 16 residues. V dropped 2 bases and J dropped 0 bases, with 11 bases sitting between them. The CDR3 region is CASSPARASSGNTIYF. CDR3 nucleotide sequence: TGTGCCAGCTCACCAGCCAGGGCCTCCTCTGGAAACACCATATATTTT.